This T cell receptor beta chain derives from a study of CD8 T cells in ankylosing spondylitis. Study-wide results and caveats: Reportedly, significant enrichment of disease-linked clones occurred in matched ankylosing spondylitis synovial fluid. For ankylosing spondylitis blood, a TCR beta motif of under ten highly homologous variants appeared characteristic. Reactive arthritis synovial fluid and blood previously showed some of these motif variants.

In regard to this clonotype: The antigen is undetermined.

5'-RACE, quantitative and with molecular barcodes, yielded the TCR beta libraries. TCRdb redid the calling of the 5' RACE reads with MiXCR, one entry per CDR3 protein. The table lists around 130,000 distinct CDR3 sequences, 17% of them singletons. The V segment lost 2 bases and the J segment 9 bases; nucleotides outside the gene matches: 11. This CDR3 is built from 16 residues. The germline gives CDR1 GTSNPN, CDR2 SVGIG (reference sequence). The sample was blood, either unsorted or a sorted T cell fraction (not recorded which). The receptor's source is a male donor with ankylosing spondylitis. The chain recombines TRBV30 with TRBJ2-1, with TRBD2 identical over 12 bases. CDR3 nucleotide sequence: TGTGCCTGGAGTATCCAGACTAGCGGGAGTTTCCGTGAGCAGTTCTTC. This gives the protein CAWSIQTSGSFREQFF.